The source of this TCR beta chain is a study of T cell repertoires in cytomegalovirus infection. About this clonotype itself: Its antigen is as yet unknown.

The junction had 4 bases not matched to a gene; V was cut back by 5 bases and J by 10 bases. The CDR3 length is 11 residues. Germline V gene sequence: CDR1 SQVTM, CDR2 ANQGSEA. TCRdb re-called the reads through MiXCR, storing one row per CDR3 protein. Among roughly 110,000 distinct CDR3 sequences, over 25% were seen once, and the ten largest hold 41%. The receptor was derived from a human donor in good health (CMV status not recorded). Some clones in this sample may be carry-over from other donors' samples. The sequenced sample was CD8+ T cells from cultured PBMCs, obtained from culture after CMV antigen stimulation. The chain carries TRBV29-1 and TRBJ2-2; 7 bases align to TRBD1. The CDR3 sequence: CSVPQGLELFF. DNA of the CDR3: TGCAGCGTTCCACAGGGGTTGGAGCTGTTTTTT.